The entry that follows covers one T cell receptor (beta chain) sequence. Per the authors' pipeline: Researchers report that nucleated cell counts were estimated from reference gene primer amplification. The table came from immunoSEQ multiplex PCR; TCRdb's copy has only in-frame clones and leaves some out. V and J calls and clone size are those listed in that table; D and trimming were worked out from the DNA. Among 250,000 to 400,000 clones listed, about nine tenths were seen once. The data stem from a study of blood T cell repertoires in COVID-19. Study details: COVID-19 samples collected from the United States, Italy and Spain covered acute and convalescent phases. Sources were T cells, B-cell-depleted T cells, or PBMCs; the material itself was cDNA or gDNA.

Sequenced: peripheral blood. This receptor was identified in a man aged 45 to 65 with active or convalescent COVID-19.

Written as DNA, the CDR3 is TGTGCCAGCAGATTACAGGGTCTGGGCACTGAAGCTTTCTTT. Encoded protein: CASRLQGLGTEAFF. The rearrangement uses TRBV2 and TRBJ1-1; weak D call: TRBD1 (6 bases). Germline CDR1 and CDR2: SNHLY and FYNNEI. The CDR3 is 14 residues long. Trimming took 6 bases from V and 4 from J, leaving 15 bases between them.